This TCR beta chain came from a study of blood T cell repertoires in COVID-19 (dated by TCRdb to 2020 to 2021). Study-wide context: Samples covering the acute and convalescent phases of COVID-19 were provided by collaborators in the United States, Italy and Spain. The prospective study material was composed of cDNA or gDNA derived from T cells, B-cell-depleted T cells, or PBMCs. Deeply sampled blood TCRbeta repertoires from subjects exposed to, actively infected with, or recovered from COVID-19 were included in the dataset. The repertoires were released in a freely available public database meant as a resource for research on the immune response to SARS-CoV-2. Samples were obtained from the ongoing ImmuneRACE study (first 160 participants) and from 1,254 subjects provided by 6 global collaborators. A de-identified subject ID, COVID-19 status, age in years and sex were almost always included in the sample metadata. Where HLA class I and class II types were available, the types were taken from metadata supplied by the sample provider, not from assay-based typing. Study-level results and caveats: Clinical and demographic metadata were provided uncurated, with the amount varying by source and participant.

At one collaborating source in Seattle, patients were enrolled during active infection and were followed longitudinally through the course of disease. Whole blood was collected in K2EDTA tubes by collaborating institutions according to the institutions' own protocols. For TCRbeta analysis, collaborator samples were shipped as frozen whole blood, as isolated PBMCs, or as DNA extracted from either sample type. Counted from cysteine to phenylalanine, this CDR3 has 14 amino acids. The sequence is cut down to CDR3 DNA, 42 bases in frame from base 1. V loses 5 bases, J loses 2 bases, and the germline ends lie 15 bases apart. Sequences GTSNPN (CDR1) and SVGIG (CDR2) are obtained from the germline V gene (reference sequence). TCRbeta CDR3 regions were amplified from genomic DNA by means of the immunoSEQ Assay, a bias-controlled multiplex PCR. As for the authors' bioinformatics: Nucleated cell counts per sample were estimated from amplification of reference gene primers within the assay. To quantify the absolute abundance of each unique TCRbeta CDR3 rearrangement, sequence reads were collapsed and filtered. Productive Simpson clonality was computed per sample as the square root of Simpson's diversity index over productive rearrangements. Held by TCRdb, this immuneACCESS table contains in-frame sequences only and omits some clones. Under half of the omission traces to an unresolved V gene where checked; the cause of the rest is unknown. V and J calls and clone size follow that table, whereas D and trimming were derived from the DNA. In this sample the table shows 150,000 to 200,000 clones, around four fifths of which occur a single time. The top ten constitute roughly 15% of the sample.

Worth noting for this clone: Its specific antigen is unknown. Base quality data are lacking; no much larger clone is found one base away.

Sequenced: peripheral blood. This sequence was found in a woman in her 70s with COVID-19, enrolled during active disease. This chain joins TRBV30 to TRBJ1-1; the D gene is unclear. The nucleotide sequence is given as TGTGCCTGGGTGCCGAACACTAGAAACACTGAAGCTTTCTTT. It specifies CAWVPNTRNTEAFF. This CDR3, with the reference TRBV30 and TRBJ1-1 proteins standing in past its ends, gives the full variable domain SQTIHQWPATLVQPVGSPLSLECTVEGTSNPNLYWYRQAAGRGLQLLFYSVGIGQISSEVPQNLSASRPQDRQFILSSKKLLLSDSGFYLCAWVPNTRNTEAFFGQGTRLTVV.